These 32 T cell receptor beta chains came from one sample sequenced in a study of CD8 T cells in ankylosing spondylitis. Broader study findings: A motif of under 10 highly homologous TCR beta variants was seen as apparently characteristic of ankylosing spondylitis blood.

From the 5' RACE reads, TCRdb called clonotypes with MiXCR, one entry per CDR3 protein. The data contain about 800,000 distinct CDR3 sequences, 10% to 15% of them seen just once; the ten biggest clones take up 0.45% to 0.6%. No cognate antigen is known for these TCRs. The sequenced material came from blood, either unsorted or a sorted T cell fraction (not recorded which). These receptors came from a male donor with ankylosing spondylitis.

This clonotype was picked up many times. The chain has TRBV29-1 and TRBJ2-5, with a possible D match to TRBD2 (5 bases). The CDR3 sequence is 12 residues long. Deletions cut 4 bases from V and 7 bases from J, with 13 bases between. Germline V CDR1 and CDR2: SQVTM, ANQGSEA. The CDR3 region has the DNA TGCAGCGTTGCCGAACCGGAGGTGACCCAGTACTTC. As protein: CSVAEPEVTQYF.

The rearrangement links TRBV20-1 to TRBJ1-4, with D unresolved. The germline CDR1 and CDR2 sequences are DFQATT and SNEGSKA (reference sequence). Between the trimmed V and J ends, which lost 2 bases and 12 bases, there was a span of 16 bases. The CDR3 is made up of 13 amino acids. The CDR3 nucleotides are TGCAGTGCTAGAAAGGACCCTCTCGGGGAACTGTTTTTT. Its protein is CSARKDPLGELFF.

This clonotype has just a few counts. The rearrangement joins TRBV29-1 to TRBJ1-4, with 8 nucleotides matching TRBD1. J was trimmed by 8 bases and V by 4 bases; bases with no gene match: 9. Per germline, CDR1 SQVTM and CDR2 ANQGSEA. This CDR3 contains 14 residues. The CDR3: CSVARTGLGEKLFF. As DNA, the CDR3 is TGCAGCGTTGCCCGGACAGGGTTAGGAGAAAAACTGTTTTTT.

This clonotype was counted between two and nine times. The chain recombines TRBV5-6 with TRBJ2-2; either TRBD1 or TRBD2 may supply D (6 bases each). V lost 3 bases, J lost 4 bases, and 22 bases lay in between. Germline-derived CDR1 and CDR2 are SGHDT and YYEEEE. There are 18 residues in the CDR3. DNA for the CDR3: TGTGCCAGCAGCTGGGCGGGACAACCCTCCGGGGGCACCGGGGAGCTGTTTTTT. Its protein product is CASSWAGQPSGGTGELFF.

This clonotype came up a few times. The chain links TRBV4-3 to TRBJ2-1; tentatively, D is TRBD2 (6 bases). The V and J ends lost 2 bases and 4 bases respectively, with 18 bases between them. Germline values: CDR1 LGHNA, CDR2 YSLEER. The CDR3 is 17 amino acids. The CDR3 nucleotides are TGCGCCAGCAGCCAAACCCGAGGAAGCGGGCGTTACAATGAGCAGTTCTTC. This gives the protein CASSQTRGSGRYNEQFF.

This clonotype turned up a few times. A read error may produce the germline difference seen at one junction end. The chain is built from TRBV7-9 and TRBJ2-3; TRBD2 agrees at 9 bases. Germline values: CDR1 SEHNR, CDR2 FQNEAQ (reference sequence). This CDR3 is built from 14 residues. For the CDR3, the DNA is TGTGCCAGCAGCCATAGCGGGAGCATAGATACGCAGTATTTT. As protein: CASSHSGSIDTQYF.

V usage is TRBV28 and J usage is TRBJ2-5, with D maybe TRBD2 (6 bases). This CDR3 has 14 amino acids. V dropped 1 base and J dropped 5 bases, with 11 bases sitting between them. Germline V gene sequence: CDR1 MDHEN, CDR2 SYDVKM. In DNA, the CDR3 is TGTGCCAGCAGTTTATCTGGGGGGAGGGAGACCCAGTACTTC. Protein product: CASSLSGGRETQYF.

This clonotype has more than one count but fewer than ten. The rearrangement joins TRBV20-1 to TRBJ2-7, with 8 positions matching TRBD2. V shed 5 bases, J shed 2 bases, and the junction held 5 bases outside the gene matches. The CDR3 length is 13 residues. The V gene's germline CDR1 is DFQATT and CDR2 SNEGSKA (reference sequence). The CDR3 nucleotides are TGCAGTGCTTCAGCGGGAGTAGCCTACGAGCAGTACTTC. Protein: CSASAGVAYEQYF.

In this sample, this clonotype turned up many times. This sequence joins TRBV20-1 and TRBJ1-1; TRBD1 is a possible D gene (6 bases). Germline V gene data show CDR1 as DFQATT and CDR2 as SNEGSKA (reference sequence). This CDR3 contains 12 residues. V was clipped by 0 bases and J by 7 bases, with 9 bases between them. The CDR3 here is CSARDQGIEAFF. The CDR3 bases are TGCAGTGCTAGAGACCAGGGGATTGAAGCTTTCTTT.

This clonotype was seen more than once but under ten times. The CDR3 bases are TGCGCCAGCAGCTTGGAAAACCACCGCGGTACGCAGTATTTT. Encoded protein: CASSLENHRGTQYF. The chain recombines TRBV5-1 with TRBJ2-3, with D hard to call. With 0 bases removed from V and 8 bases from J, the gap between germline ends came to 13 bases. The CDR3 totals 14 residues. The germline gives CDR1 SGHRS, CDR2 YFSETQ. The full variable domain, with the rest looked up from reference TRBV5-1 and TRBJ2-3, is KAGVTQTPRYLIKTRGQQVTLSCSPISGHRSVSWYQQTPGQGLQFLFEYFSETQRNKGNFPGRFSGRQFSNSRSEMNVSTLELGDSALYLCASSLENHRGTQYFGPGTRLTVL.

CDR3 loop: CASSPGLLNTDTQYF. The CDR3, as DNA: TGTGCCAGCAGTCCCGGACTACTCAACACAGATACGCAGTATTTT. This sequence joins TRBV7-8 and TRBJ2-3; D perhaps matches TRBD2 (6 bases). The CDR3 runs 15 residues. CDR1 is SGHVS, CDR2 FQNEAQ, per germline. The V gene lost 6 bases and the J gene lost 2 bases, with 15 bases spanning the gap.

This clonotype was picked up many times. The rearrangement links TRBV29-1 to TRBJ1-1; D is possibly TRBD1 (6 bases). Trimming took 6 bases from V and 4 from J, leaving 15 bases between them. The CDR3 contains 13 residues. Germline V gene sequence: CDR1 SQVTM, CDR2 ANQGSEA. CDR3 in amino acids: CSVSRGRGTEAFF. The CDR3 nucleotides read TGCAGCGTCTCCAGGGGACGTGGCACTGAAGCTTTCTTT.

The V gene is TRBV20-1, the J gene TRBJ2-7; 8 bases are a match to TRBD2. Germline V gives CDR1 DFQATT, CDR2 SNEGSKA (reference sequence). The junction had 2 bases not matched to a gene; V was cut back by 4 bases and J by 0 bases. CDR3 length: 13 amino acids. The chain's CDR3 is CSATGLVSYEQYF. CDR3 nucleotide sequence: TGCAGTGCTACGGGACTAGTCTCCTACGAGCAGTACTTC.

This clonotype was counted a few times. The chain couples TRBV7-9 to TRBJ1-2, with no clear D. This CDR3 region has 12 residues. CDR1 and CDR2 from the germline V gene are SEHNR and FQNEAQ (reference sequence). Trimming shortened V by 3 bases and J by 8 bases, and 10 bases separated the two germline ends. The CDR3, as DNA: TGTGCCAGCAGCTTTTCGGGTACCGGCTACACCTTC. Amino acid sequence: CASSFSGTGYTF.

This clonotype was seen only a few times. This chain joins TRBV6-5 and TRBJ2-2; D is uncertain. Looked up from germline, CDR1 is MNHEY and CDR2 is SVGAGI. V was shortened by 6 bases and J by 6 bases, with 11 bases between the two germline ends. The CDR3 runs 13 residues. In DNA, the CDR3 is TGTGCCAGCAGATATTATGGGGCCGGGGAGCTGTTTTTT. Amino acids: CASRYYGAGELFF.

The chain uses TRBV28 and TRBJ2-7, with D possibly TRBD1 on 6 matching bases. Germline V CDR1 and CDR2: MDHEN, SYDVKM. V was cut by 6 bases and J by 2 bases, with 17 bases left in between. The CDR3 loop spans 15 amino acids. CDR3 bases: TGTGCCAGCAGGGAACAGGGATCCCAGACCTACGAGCAGTACTTC. Residues: CASREQGSQTYEQYF.

The rearrangement joins TRBV4-2 to TRBJ1-5, with 10 bases fitting TRBD1. CDR1 LGHNA and CDR2 YNFKEQ come from the germline V gene. The J segment lost 4 bases and the V segment lost 5 bases, leaving 5 bases of the junction unmatched. The CDR3 has 15 residues. CDR3 residues: CASSGRDRGNQPQHF. The CDR3, as DNA: TGTGCCAGCAGCGGAAGGGACAGGGGAAATCAGCCCCAGCATTTT.

To note about this clonotype: A read error may account for a junction end that differs from germline. The V call is TRBV4-3, the J call TRBJ2-5; TRBD1 matches at 8 bases. The CDR3 runs 13 residues. Germline V gene lookup returns CDR1 LGHNA and CDR2 YSLEER. The CDR3 nucleotides are TGCGCCAGCAGCCAGTACTACCGGGACAGGCTTCTCTTC. It encodes CASSQYYRDRLLF.

This clonotype was counted between two and nine times. The rearrangement links TRBV6-2 or TRBV6-3 to TRBJ2-7; TRBD1 is a possible D gene (6 bases). Looked up from germline, CDR1 is MNHEY and CDR2 is SVGEGT. The CDR3 has 12 amino acids. The V gene lost 7 bases and the J gene lost 5 bases, with 12 bases spanning the gap. The chain's CDR3 is CASNGRGHEQYF. The CDR3 region has the DNA TGTGCCAGCAATGGCAGGGGCCACGAGCAGTACTTC.

This clonotype has more than one count but fewer than ten. The chain joins TRBV5-1 to TRBJ2-1, with TRBD2 matching 12 bases. Germline CDR1 is SGHRS and CDR2 is YFSETQ. The ends lost 3 bases at V and 10 bases at J; junction bases unmatched: 8. There are 15 residues in the CDR3. The CDR3 nucleotides are TGCGCCAGCAGCTCGTCACTAGCGGGAGGTTGGGAGCAGTTCTTC. It translates to CASSSSLAGGWEQFF.

This clonotype turned up a few times. The chain has TRBV10-3 and TRBJ2-7; D is possibly TRBD2 (5 bases). This CDR3 spans 13 amino acids. Between the trimmed V and J ends, which lost 6 bases and 6 bases, there was a span of 15 bases. Germline V lookup: CDR1 ENHRY, CDR2 SYGVKD. CDR3 amino acids: CAISPDPSGEQYF. The CDR3 coding sequence is TGTGCCATCAGCCCTGACCCCAGCGGCGAGCAGTACTTC.

The V gene is TRBV5-1, the J gene TRBJ1-5, with 8 bases matching TRBD1. Unmatched junction bases numbered 8, after V lost 7 bases and J lost 5 bases. Looked up from germline, CDR1 is SGHRS and CDR2 is YFSETQ. There are 14 residues in the CDR3. The CDR3 bases are TGCGCCAGCTCGGCTCAGGGGGCCGATCAGCCCCAGCATTTT. This gives the protein CASSAQGADQPQHF. Filled out from reference TRBV5-1 and TRBJ1-5, the complete variable domain reads KAGVTQTPRYLIKTRGQQVTLSCSPISGHRSVSWYQQTPGQGLQFLFEYFSETQRNKGNFPGRFSGRQFSNSRSEMNVSTLELGDSALYLCASSAQGADQPQHFGDGTRLSIL.

The chain employs TRBV20-1 and TRBJ2-1, with D hard to call. Germline CDR1 and CDR2: DFQATT and SNEGSKA (reference sequence). Trimming took off 5 bases at V and 6 bases at J, with 8 bases between the two ends. This CDR3 comprises 11 residues. The CDR3 region is CSADGVNEQFF. CDR3 nucleotides: TGCAGTGCTGATGGCGTCAATGAGCAGTTCTTC.

The table lists this clonotype with many counts. The rearrangement uses TRBV7-2 and TRBJ1-1; no clear D gene. Per germline, CDR1 SGHTA and CDR2 FQGNSA. Trimming removed 1 base from V and 9 bases from J, with 12 bases in between. CDR3 size: 13 residues. CDR3 amino acids: CASSLDTVYKAFF. In DNA form, the CDR3 reads TGTGCCAGCAGCTTAGACACGGTGTACAAAGCTTTCTTT.

The V call is TRBV7-2, the J call TRBJ1-2; D might be TRBD1 (5 bases). The CDR3 consists of 14 residues. The germline V gene encodes CDR1 SGHTA and CDR2 FQGNSA. Trimming removed 1 base at V and 6 bases at J, with 12 bases between. This chain's CDR3 is CASSLDGRADGYTF. The CDR3 DNA reads TGTGCCAGCAGCTTAGATGGCAGGGCGGATGGCTACACCTTC.

The J gene is TRBJ2-1, the V gene TRBV20-1; D is perhaps TRBD2 (6 bases). The V gene's germline CDR1 is DFQATT and CDR2 SNEGSKA (reference sequence). The CDR3 spans 15 residues. V was shortened by 6 bases and J by 7 bases, with 22 bases between the two germline ends. The CDR3 bases are TGCAGTGCGCCGCACCGGAGGGGTATACCGAATGAGCAGTTCTTC. It specifies CSAPHRRGIPNEQFF.

This clonotype has a single count. The rearrangement links TRBV12-3 or TRBV12-4 to TRBJ1-1, with a weak D call TRBD1 (6 bases). With 3 bases removed from V and 1 base from J, the gap between germline ends came to 12 bases. There are 15 residues in the CDR3. CDR3 protein: CASSFSGHRNTEAFF. CDR3 nucleotide sequence: TGTGCCAGCAGTTTTTCGGGACACCGGAACACTGAAGCTTTCTTT.

This clonotype was counted ten times or more. The V call is TRBV6-5, the J call TRBJ1-2; 7 bases agree with TRBD1. V shed 2 bases and J 4 bases; nucleotides not matched to a gene: 7. The CDR3 runs to 15 residues. Germline values: CDR1 MNHEY, CDR2 SVGAGI. DNA of the CDR3: TGTGCCAGCAGTTACCGAGGGGGCCGGGCCTATGGCTACACCTTC. Amino acids: CASSYRGGRAYGYTF.

Ten or more counts support this clonotype. The chain links TRBV5-1 to TRBJ2-2; D not certain. Germline lookup yields CDR1 SGHRS and CDR2 YFSETQ. V shed 2 bases and J shed 0 bases, with 8 bases lying between them. The CDR3 has 15 amino acids. The CDR3 sequence is CASSFLASNTGELFF. The CDR3 region has the DNA TGCGCCAGCAGCTTCCTCGCCTCGAACACCGGGGAGCTGTTTTTT.

The rearrangement joins TRBV7-9 to TRBJ2-7; no definite D call. Germline V gene lookup returns CDR1 SEHNR and CDR2 FQNEAQ (reference sequence). The CDR3 is 12 amino acids. V was trimmed by 5 bases and J by 2 bases, leaving 7 bases between them. In nucleotides, the CDR3 is TGTGCCAGCAGCCACGGAGCCTACGAGCAGTACTTC. This sequence encodes CASSHGAYEQYF.

CDR3: CASSPPDGVNEQFF. The CDR3 DNA is TGTGCCAGCTCACCCCCCGATGGGGTTAATGAGCAGTTCTTC. The chain couples TRBV18 to TRBJ2-1, with no clear D. This CDR3 has 14 residues. With 3 bases removed from V and 7 bases from J, the gap between germline ends came to 13 bases. In germline, CDR1 is KGHSH, CDR2 LQKENI.

This clonotype has a count of ten or more. The gene calls are TRBV6-1 and TRBJ2-2; D ambiguous. The germline V gene has CDR1 MNHNS and CDR2 SASEGT. The CDR3 loop spans 14 amino acids. V shed 7 bases and J shed 0 bases, with 9 bases lying between them. The CDR3 spells CASKQWTNTGELFF. In DNA, the CDR3 is TGTGCCAGCAAACAGTGGACGAACACCGGGGAGCTGTTTTTT.